A selection of T cell receptor beta chains follows, all from one sample in a study of cytotoxic CD8 clonotypes in ibrutinib-treated CLL. Method: immunoSEQ multiplex PCR; TCRdb's copy keeps in-frame clones and lacks some. The sample records more than 60,000 clones, roughly 85% being singletons. The input for sequencing was PBMCs, taken after 24 months of ibrutinib treatment. These receptors all stem from a human donor with chronic lymphocytic leukemia. The CDR3 runs from the conserved cysteine through the conserved F or W. The D gene is left open where the match is weak. Not all rows give a size; the values are once, few, many and, for expanded clones, a class.

>TRBV15|TRBD2|.|TRBJ2-7
TGTGCCACCAGCAGAGTAAGTGGCGCGGGAGGGGCCTACGAGCAGTACTTC
CATSRVSGAGGAYEQYF
>TRBV30|TRBD1|.|TRBJ2-7
TGTGCCCAAAACCGGGACAGGGGGCTTCAGGGTAACTTC
CAQNRDRGLQGNF
>TRBV18|TRBD2|once|TRBJ2-3
TGTGCCAGCTCACCAGCTAGCGGGAGCTCAGATACGCAGTATTTT
CASSPASGSSDTQYF
>TRBV29-1|.|.|TRBJ2-7
TGCAGCGTTGAAGAACCGGGAGAATCAGGCTACGAGCAGTACTTC
CSVEEPGESGYEQYF
>TRBV6-1|TRBD2|.|TRBJ2-7
TGTGCCAGCAGTGCCGCGAAGGGACTACTCTCCTACGAGCAGTACTTC
CASSAAKGLLSYEQYF
>TRBV5-4|TRBD1|.|TRBJ1-1
TGTGCCAGCAGCTTGGGGACAGGGAACACTGAAGCTTTCTTT
CASSLGTGNTEAFF
>TRBV27|.|.|TRBJ2-7
TGTGCCAGCAGTTTTGCGGCCAGGGGTATCCGATCCTACGAGCAGTACTTC
CASSFAARGIRSYEQYF
>TRBV5-1|.|.|TRBJ1-5
TGCGCCAGCAGCGCGGGACCAGAGCAGCCCCAGCATTTT
CASSAGPEQPQHF
>TRBV2|.|.|TRBJ1-1
TGTGCCAGCAAGCCGGACGCCGAGGCGGCTTTCTTT
CASKPDAEAAFF
>TRBV11-1|TRBD1|.|TRBJ2-7
TGTGCCAGCAGCTCAGGGGGCTACGAGCAGTACTTC
CASSSGGYEQYF
>TRBV28|TRBD2|.|TRBJ2-2
TGTGCCAGCCTTAAAACCGGGACTAGACTCACCGGGGAGCTGTTTTTT
CASLKTGTRLTGELFF
>TRBV27|TRBD2|.|TRBJ2-1
TGTGCCAGCAGTTTATGGACTAGCGGGACCTACAATGAGCAGTTCTTC
CASSLWTSGTYNEQFF
>TRBV19|.|.|TRBJ2-3
TGTGCCAGTAGTGCCGACGCAGGGTTGCCAGATACGCAGTATTTT
CASSADAGLPDTQYF
>TRBV30|TRBD2|.|TRBJ2-1
TGTGCCTGGAGTGTACGCGGCGGGAGGGCCCATGAGCAGTTCTTC
CAWSVRGGRAHEQFF
>TRBV2|TRBD2|.|TRBJ2-1
TGTGCCAGCAGAAGCGATGTTCCTAGCGGGGATGAGCAGTTCTTC
CASRSDVPSGDEQFF
>TRBV27|.|.|TRBJ1-2
TGTGCCAGCAGTCTCATGGTCGGGACATCGGAGGGCTACACCTTC
CASSLMVGTSEGYTF
>TRBV6-1|TRBD1|.|TRBJ2-7
TGTGCCAGCACCAGGGGGTCAAGCTCCTACGAGCAGTACTTC
CASTRGSSSYEQYF
>TRBV5-1|TRBD1|.|TRBJ2-2
TGCGCCAGCAGCGGGACAGCGAACACCGGGGAGCTGTTTTTT
CASSGTANTGELFF
>TRBV27|.|.|TRBJ2-2
TGTGCCAGCAACGGAGGGCCGGGCGGGGAGCTGTTTTTT
CASNGGPGGELFF
>TRBV9|TRBD2|.|TRBJ2-7
TGTGCCAGCAGCGGGCGCGGGAGCTCCTACGAGCAGTACTTC
CASSGRGSSYEQYF
>TRBV15|.|.|TRBJ2-5
TGTGCCACCAGGAGGGCCACGGAGACCCAGTACTTC
CATRRATETQYF
>TRBV5-1|TRBD1|many|TRBJ1-2
TGCGCCAGCAGCCCAGACCCGGGGACAGGGTCTGGCTACACCTTC
CASSPDPGTGSGYTF